The 10 T cell receptor beta chains below were found in one sample sequenced in a study of PD-L1 blockade in urothelial cancer. TCRdb's table, derived via immunoSEQ multiplex PCR, lists solely in-frame clones and lacks some. The repertoire holds about 83,000 clones, around 87% seen once, with around 5% in the top ten. The sequencing here drew on PBMCs, taken around atezolizumab (anti-PD-L1) treatment. The source is a woman in her seventies with urothelial cancer.

The rearrangement uses TRBV6-5 and TRBJ1-5, with 8 positions matching TRBD1. The CDR3 contains 14 residues. In germline, CDR1 is MNHEY, CDR2 SVGAGI. V shed 8 bases, J shed 2 bases, and the junction held 5 bases outside the gene matches. The CDR3 DNA reads TGTGCCAGCTCAGGGGGCTCTGGCAATCAGCCCCAGCATTTT. This translates into CASSGGSGNQPQHF.

The J gene is TRBJ2-1, the V gene TRBV5-1, with TRBD2 as a possible D gene (6 bases). The CDR3 loop spans 14 amino acids. Germline CDR1 and CDR2: SGHRS and YFSETQ. Trimming removed 4 bases at V and 7 bases at J, with 15 bases between. The CDR3 is CASSPGEVGNEQFF. The CDR3 nucleotides are TGCGCCAGCAGCCCGGGAGAGGTGGGGAATGAGCAGTTCTTC.

The V gene is TRBV27, the J gene TRBJ2-7; D may be TRBD1 (5 bases). Trimming removed 3 bases at V and 2 bases at J, with 11 bases between. CDR3 length: 14 amino acids. Germline values: CDR1 MNHEY, CDR2 SMNVEV (reference sequence). The CDR3 bases are TGTGCCAGCAGTTTTAGGGGCCCCACCTACGAGCAGTACTTC. Translation: CASSFRGPTYEQYF.

Only a few counts were recorded for this clone. The chain has TRBV6-5 and TRBJ1-6; TRBD1 matches 8 bases. Germline trimming cut 5 bases from V and 10 bases from J; bases unmatched to any gene: 7. CDR1 and CDR2 from the germline V gene are MNHEY and SVGAGI. CDR3 length equals 14 residues. The CDR3 loop is CASSLGQGGSPLHF. In DNA form, the CDR3 reads TGTGCCAGCAGTCTCGGACAGGGAGGGTCACCCCTCCACTTT.

This sequence joins TRBV28 and TRBJ1-4; TRBD1 matches at 9 bases. V shed 5 bases, J shed 3 bases, and the junction held 7 bases outside the gene matches. The length of the CDR3 is 16 residues. Germline CDR1 MDHEN, CDR2 SYDVKM. CDR3 DNA: TGTGCCAGCAGTCCGGTCGACAGGGGGGCTAATGAAAAACTGTTTTTT. It codes for CASSPVDRGANEKLFF.

This sequence joins TRBV30 and TRBJ1-1; TRBD1 aligns across 7 bases. V was clipped by 2 bases and J by 3 bases; unmatched bases: 3. Per the germline V gene, CDR1 is GTSNPN and CDR2 is SVGIG (reference sequence). There are 13 residues in the CDR3. CDR3: CAWSPGGDTEAFF. For the CDR3, the DNA is TGTGCCTGGAGTCCAGGGGGAGACACTGAAGCTTTCTTT.

The J gene is TRBJ2-1, the V gene TRBV5-4, with D possibly matching TRBD1 (5 bases). The germline CDR1 and CDR2 sequences are SGHNT and YYREEE (reference sequence). The germline V and J ends were trimmed by 5 bases and 0 bases, with 18 bases remaining between them. The CDR3 extends over 17 amino acids. CDR3 DNA: TGTGCCAGCAGTCCGGACACAGGCTGGGGCTCCTACAATGAGCAGTTCTTC. Translation gives CASSPDTGWGSYNEQFF.

The chain carries TRBV7-2 and TRBJ2-7; 10 bases align to TRBD2. Germline V gene lookup returns CDR1 SGHTA and CDR2 FQGNSA. The V and J ends lost 2 bases and 2 bases, in that order; junction bases with no gene match: 6. The CDR3 length is 16 residues. CDR3 DNA: TGTGCCAGCAGCTTACCTCCTAGCGGGAGTACCTACGAGCAGTACTTC. Translated, it gives CASSLPPSGSTYEQYF.

V usage is TRBV19 and J usage is TRBJ2-6; 8 bases fit TRBD1. This CDR3 region has 19 residues. Germline values: CDR1 LNHDA, CDR2 SQIVND (reference sequence). The J segment lost 2 bases and the V segment lost 5 bases, leaving 14 bases of the junction unmatched. This CDR3 is CASSPRQGITNPGANVLTF. CDR3 nucleotide sequence: TGTGCCAGTAGTCCAAGACAGGGGATTACGAACCCTGGGGCCAACGTCCTGACTTTC.

The genes are TRBV10-3 and TRBJ1-1, with D tentatively TRBD1 (5 bases). Germline V gene lookup returns CDR1 ENHRY and CDR2 SYGVKD. There are 11 residues in the CDR3. V gave up 11 bases and J gave up 3 bases, with 10 bases separating them. The CDR3 sequence is CAVWGDTEAFF. DNA for the CDR3: TGTGCCGTGTGGGGGGACACTGAAGCTTTCTTT.